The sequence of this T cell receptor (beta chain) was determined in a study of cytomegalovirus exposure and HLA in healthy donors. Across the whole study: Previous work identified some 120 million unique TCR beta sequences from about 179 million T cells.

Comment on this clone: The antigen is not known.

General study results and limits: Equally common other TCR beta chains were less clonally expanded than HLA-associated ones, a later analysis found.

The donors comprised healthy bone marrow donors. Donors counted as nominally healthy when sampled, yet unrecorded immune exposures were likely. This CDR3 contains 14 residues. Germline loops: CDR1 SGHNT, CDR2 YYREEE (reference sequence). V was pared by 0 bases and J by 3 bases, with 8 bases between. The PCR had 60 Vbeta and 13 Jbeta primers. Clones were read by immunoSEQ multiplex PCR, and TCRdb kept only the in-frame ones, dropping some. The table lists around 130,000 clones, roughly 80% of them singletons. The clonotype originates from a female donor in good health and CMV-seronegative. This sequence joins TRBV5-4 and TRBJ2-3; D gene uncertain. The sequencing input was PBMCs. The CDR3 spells CASSLGQRTDTQYF. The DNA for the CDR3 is TGTGCCAGCAGCTTGGGTCAACGGACAGATACGCAGTATTTT.